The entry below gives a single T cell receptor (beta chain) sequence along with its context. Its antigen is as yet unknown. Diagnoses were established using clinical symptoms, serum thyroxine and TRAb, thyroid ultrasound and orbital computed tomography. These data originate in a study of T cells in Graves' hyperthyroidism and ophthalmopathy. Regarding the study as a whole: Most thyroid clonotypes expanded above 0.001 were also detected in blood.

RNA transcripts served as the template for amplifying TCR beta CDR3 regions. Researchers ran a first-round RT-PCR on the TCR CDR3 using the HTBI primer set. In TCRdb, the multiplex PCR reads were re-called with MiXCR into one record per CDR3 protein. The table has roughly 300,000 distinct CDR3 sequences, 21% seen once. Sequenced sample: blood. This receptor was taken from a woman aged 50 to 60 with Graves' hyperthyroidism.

The CDR3 region has the DNA TGTGCCAGCAGCGCCTTGGGCAGGGGAAAGAGCGATGGCTACACCTTC. Its translation is CASSALGRGKSDGYTF. The V gene is TRBV3-1, the J gene TRBJ1-2, with D possibly TRBD1 on 6 matching bases. Germline V lookup: CDR1 LGHDT, CDR2 YNNKEL (reference sequence). Between the trimmed V and J ends, which lost 5 bases and 6 bases, there was a span of 22 bases. The CDR3 has 16 amino acids.